These T cell receptor beta chains were read from a single sample in a study of CD8 T cells in ankylosing spondylitis. TCRdb re-called the 5' RACE reads through MiXCR, storing one row per CDR3 protein. The data show roughly 150,000 distinct CDR3 sequences, roughly a third seen once. Sequenced input: synovial fluid, either unsorted or a sorted T cell fraction (not recorded which). The receptors were sampled from a male donor with ankylosing spondylitis. CDR3s include the opening cysteine and the closing phenylalanine or tryptophan. The D gene is left open where the match is weak. Rows may omit the clone size; those that give it use once, few, many or a size class.

CDR3nt | CDR3aa | j_gene | abundance | d_gene | v_gene
TGCGCCAGCAGCCAAGAAGGCGCGCGGGGGGGCCTGTATACGCAGTATTTT | CASSQEGARGGLYTQYF | TRBJ2-3 | - | TRBD2 | TRBV4-1
TGCGCCAGCAGGGAGGACCCCCACAGCACAGATACGCAGTATTTT | CASREDPHSTDTQYF | TRBJ2-3 | - | - | TRBV5-1
TGTGCCAGCAGTGGAGTTGACACGCAGTTATTTCACTTC | CASSGVDTQLFHF | TRBJ2-5 | - | - | TRBV6-2/TRBV6-3
TGCAGTGCTAGCCACACAAGGGAAGAGACCCAGTACTTC | CSASHTREETQYF | TRBJ2-5 | - | - | TRBV20-1
TGTGCCAGCAGCTTGACAAGGGAGAGCTATGGCTACACCTTC | CASSLTRESYGYTF | TRBJ1-2 | - | - | TRBV5-6
TGTGCCAGCAGATCCATTAGGAGGGGGGCAGATACGCAGTATTTT | CASRSIRRGADTQYF | TRBJ2-3 | - | - | TRBV6-2/TRBV6-3
TGTGCCATCAGTGAGGGACAATGGAATCAGCCCCAGCATTTT | CAISEGQWNQPQHF | TRBJ1-5 | few | - | TRBV10-3
TGTGCCAGCAGCCTCAGGATGAGCTCCTACAATGAGCAGTTCTTC | CASSLRMSSYNEQFF | TRBJ2-1 | - | - | TRBV6-1
TGTGCCAGCAGACCGACAGGGGGCTATCAGCCCCAGCATTTT | CASRPTGGYQPQHF | TRBJ1-5 | few | TRBD1 | TRBV12-3/TRBV12-4
TGTGCCAGCTCGTCCTCCCTGGTATCTGGAACTGAAGCTTTCTTT | CASSSSLVSGTEAFF | TRBJ1-1 | - | - | TRBV18
TGTGCCAGCACTGGGACAGGAATGGACACCTTC | CASTGTGMDTF | TRBJ1-2 | few | TRBD1 | TRBV2
TGTGCCAGCAGCTTAGCCGGAAGGCAGTTCTTC | CASSLAGRQFF | TRBJ2-1 | few | - | TRBV7-2
TGCAGTGCTAGAGCCAGGAGCACAGATACGCAGTATTTT | CSARARSTDTQYF | TRBJ2-3 | - | - | TRBV20-1
TGTGCCAGCAGTTCCCAGGGGGCGGAAGCTTTCTTT | CASSSQGAEAFF | TRBJ1-1 | - | TRBD1 | TRBV6-5
TGTGCCAGCAGCCCGCCGGGACAGCGAAAAGAGACCCAGTACTTC | CASSPPGQRKETQYF | TRBJ2-5 | few | TRBD1 | TRBV5-4
TGTGCCGGAGCCCGAGGTGGCGGGACCCAGTACTTC | CAGARGGGTQYF | TRBJ2-5 | - | - | TRBV28
TGTGCCAGCAGCTGGAGGGGGCGGGCTAGCGGTCGCACAGATACGCAGTATTTT | CASSWRGRASGRTDTQYF | TRBJ2-3 | - | - | TRBV11-2
TGCAGTGCCTCGGGGCAGGGGGCGGCTAGCGGGAGCAATGAGCAGTTCTTC | CSASGQGAASGSNEQFF | TRBJ2-1 | - | TRBD2 | TRBV20-1
TGTGCCAGCAGCCAACCTAAATTGGGCTGGGATTCGTCAGATACGCAGTATTTT | CASSQPKLGWDSSDTQYF | TRBJ2-3 | - | - | TRBV3-1
TGCGCCAGCAGCTTGCCCGGGACAGGGCCAGGGGAGACCCAGTACTTC | CASSLPGTGPGETQYF | TRBJ2-5 | - | TRBD1 | TRBV5-1
TGTGCCATTCCGGGACAGGGGAACACCGGGGAGCTGTTTTTT | CAIPGQGNTGELFF | TRBJ2-2 | once | TRBD1 | TRBV30
TGTGCCTGCAGTCGCCAGCGGGAGCCCCCCCACGAGCAGTACTTC | CACSRQREPPHEQYF | TRBJ2-7 | few | TRBD2 | TRBV12-3/TRBV12-4
TGCAGTGCCCAGGACAGGGGTGCTGGCACAGATACGCAGTATTTT | CSAQDRGAGTDTQYF | TRBJ2-3 | - | TRBD1 | TRBV20-1
TGTGCCAGCAGTACAGGGTCTCCGGGCTACACCTTC | CASSTGSPGYTF | TRBJ1-2 | - | - | TRBV28
TGTGCCAGTTCAATGGGGGCCCTGGAGACCCAGTACTTC | CASSMGALETQYF | TRBJ2-5 | - | - | TRBV12-3/TRBV12-4
TGTGCCATCAGTGATGATCGGGACACCGGGGAGCTGTTTTTT | CAISDDRDTGELFF | TRBJ2-2 | few | - | TRBV10-3
TGTGCCAGCAGCCGCGGACAGCGCACAGATACGCAGTATTTT | CASSRGQRTDTQYF | TRBJ2-3 | - | - | TRBV7-9
TGTGCCATCAGTGTGGCTCCCAGCTCCTACGAGCAGTACTTC | CAISVAPSSYEQYF | TRBJ2-7 | - | - | TRBV10-3
TGTGCCAGCAGCTGGGGACTAGTGGGCCTTAAGGGGGAGCTGTTTTTT | CASSWGLVGLKGELFF | TRBJ2-2 | - | TRBD2 | TRBV5-6
TGTGCCAGCAGTTTTTCACAGCCCTATGGCTACACCTTC | CASSFSQPYGYTF | TRBJ1-2 | - | - | TRBV28
TGTGCCAGCAGCCTTGGGGACGGGGCCTACGAGCAGTACTTC | CASSLGDGAYEQYF | TRBJ2-7 | few | - | TRBV3-1
TGTGCCAGCAGCTACGGGCGCCTAAGCCCCTCTGGGGCCAACGTCCTGACTTTC | CASSYGRLSPSGANVLTF | TRBJ2-6 | few | - | TRBV11-2
TGTGCCAGCAGGGAGGTACAGGGGGCTCAAGAGACCCAGTACTTC | CASREVQGAQETQYF | TRBJ2-5 | few | TRBD1 | TRBV2
TGTGCCAGCGCCCGGCTAGCGGGGGGCACGGACAACACCGGGGAGCTGTTTTTT | CASARLAGGTDNTGELFF | TRBJ2-2 | - | TRBD2 | TRBV2
TGCAGTGCTAGGGACTTAGCGGTGTCCTACAATGAGCAGTTCTTC | CSARDLAVSYNEQFF | TRBJ2-1 | - | - | TRBV20-1
TGTGCCAGCAGGCAGCGGTCGATCCTTCCCCAAGAGACCCAGTACTTC | CASRQRSILPQETQYF | TRBJ2-5 | many | - | TRBV28
TGCGCCAGCAGCCAGGACTCACTACTCGGCACCTACGAGCAGTACTTC | CASSQDSLLGTYEQYF | TRBJ2-7 | - | - | TRBV4-1
TGCAGCGTTCACCTGGGGGGGGGCACTGAAGCTTTCTTT | CSVHLGGGTEAFF | TRBJ1-1 | - | - | TRBV29-1
TGCAGTGCTCTATACGGGTTAGCCAAAAACATTCAGTACTTC | CSALYGLAKNIQYF | TRBJ2-4 | - | - | TRBV20-1
TGTGCCAGCAGTTCCGGGCCAAATCTACAGTACTTC | CASSSGPNLQYF | TRBJ2-5 | - | - | TRBV4-2
TGTGCCAGTAGTATAGCGTCAGAGGCTCAGCCCCAGCATTTT | CASSIASEAQPQHF | TRBJ1-5 | - | - | TRBV19
TGCGCCAGCAGCCAAAGACAGGGCGATCAAGCTAACTATGGCTACACCTTC | CASSQRQGDQANYGYTF | TRBJ1-2 | - | TRBD1 | TRBV4-1
TGTGCCAGCAGCTTTCGTATCTCCGGGACAGGGACCTACGAGCAGTACTTC | CASSFRISGTGTYEQYF | TRBJ2-7 | many | TRBD1 | TRBV5-5
TGCAGTGCGCGCGCCGGGCCCCACATGAAGACCCAGTACTTC | CSARAGPHMKTQYF | TRBJ2-5 | few | - | TRBV20-1
TGTGCCAGCAGCCCCGGTATCCGGGGAAACGGGGAGCTGTTTTTT | CASSPGIRGNGELFF | TRBJ2-2 | - | - | TRBV11-2